This TCR beta chain was obtained from a study of blood T cell repertoires in COVID-19 (TCRdb year 2020). General notes on the study: Collaborator samples came from the United States, Italy and Spain and covered acute and convalescent phases of COVID-19. Sample metadata almost always included a de-identified subject ID, COVID-19 status, age in years and sex. The prospective study material was composed of cDNA or gDNA derived from T cells, B-cell-depleted T cells, or PBMCs. Where available, HLA class I and class II types were taken from metadata supplied by the sample provider and were not determined by assay-based typing. Deeply sampled blood TCRbeta repertoires from subjects exposed to, actively infected with, or recovered from COVID-19 were included in the dataset. The repertoires were made available in a free public database intended to serve as a resource for research on the immune response to SARS-CoV-2. Samples came from the ongoing ImmuneRACE study (first 160 participants) plus 1,254 subjects from 6 global collaborators.

The germline V end is reduced by 7 bases and the J end by 8 bases; junction bases left unmatched: 21. Taken from cysteine to phenylalanine, the CDR3 has 17 residues. Just the 51-base CDR3 DNA is kept, in frame starting at base 1. The germline V gene gives CDR1 as SQVTM and CDR2 as ANQGSEA. On this clone: Its antigen is not yet known. The input lacks base qualities; no much larger clone sits a single base away.

TCRbeta CDR3 regions were amplified from genomic DNA by means of the immunoSEQ Assay, a bias-controlled multiplex PCR. As for the authors' bioinformatics: Nucleated cell counts per sample were estimated from amplification of reference gene primers within the assay. Sequence reads were collapsed and filtered to measure the absolute abundance of every unique TCRbeta CDR3 rearrangement. Productive Simpson clonality was computed per sample as the square root of Simpson's diversity index over productive rearrangements. The clones in this table, taken by TCRdb from immuneACCESS, are in-frame only. Not every clone is retained; where verified, under half of the shortfall comes from an unresolved V gene, and the cause of the rest is unknown. D and trimming come from the DNA, and the V and J calls and clone size come from that table. The sample table contains around 250,000 clones; only one count was recorded for more than 75% of them. Together, the top ten hold around 15% of the sample.

Summary of the overall study and its limitations: The quantity of clinical and demographic metadata differed by source and by participant and was supplied without curation.

Participants in the prospective study were aged roughly 18 to 100 years, lived in 20 to 30 United States geographic areas, and enrolled through a virtual design. To assign participants to cohorts, the prospective study relied on clinical history that participants themselves reported in a screening survey and a study questionnaire. Recovered participants in ImmuneRACE Cohort 3 were defined by two consecutive negative NP/OP PCR tests, clearance by a healthcare professional, or resolution of symptoms. Each participant in the prospective study had whole blood, serum and a nasopharyngeal or oropharyngeal swab collected by mobile phlebotomists. Prospective study participants could optionally give additional blood draws and questionnaires over an approximately 2-month period. Before DNA extraction, prospective study blood samples were shipped either frozen or at room temperature.

Sequencing was carried out using PBMCs or T cells enriched from blood (not recorded which). The chain is made from TRBV29-1 and TRBJ2-1, with TRBD2 identical over 9 junction bases. The TCR was taken from a man younger than 30 who had recovered from COVID-19. The CDR3 here reads CSATTEERGVSRDEQFF. The nucleotides read TGCAGCGCCACGACTGAGGAGCGGGGGGTTTCGAGGGATGAGCAGTTCTTC.